Here is one T cell receptor delta chain with its context. Its antigen is undetermined. The sample belongs to a study of Vδ1+ human thymocytes. Findings and limits, study-wide: Highly polyclonal TRG and TRD repertoires with Gaussian CDR3 length distributions appeared in thymus.

CDR1 and CDR2 (germline): TSWWSYY, QGS. The CDR3 spans 21 residues. V shed 0 bases, J shed 0 bases, and the junction held 16 bases outside the gene matches. RNA was extracted from the cells and then reverse transcribed. Multiplex PCR used pooled V-gene forward primers and a constant-region reverse primer to amplify CDR3s. TCRdb reprocessed the multiplex PCR reads using CATT. Among 80,000 or so delta-chain clones listed, approximately 34% were seen once. Vdelta1+ thymocyte sorts reached between roughly 97% and 99.6% purity. Sequencing used Vdelta1+ gamma-delta thymocytes from the thymus. The subset denotes: FACS-sorted CD3+ TCRalphabeta- TCRVdelta1+ TCRVdelta2- thymocytes. The chain couples TRDV1 to TRDJ1; TRDD3 matches 10 bases. This receptor was taken from a boy under three years old who had congenital heart surgery. The CDR3: CALGELPPTDWGIGYTDKLIF. CDR3 sequence (DNA): TGTGCTCTTGGGGAACTACCCCCTACCGACTGGGGGATTGGATACACCGATAAACTCATCTTT.